The clone carrying this TCR beta chain was found a few times. The antigen remains undetermined. TCRdb keeps only in-frame clones here, not all; method: immunoSEQ multiplex PCR. The table shows more than 15,000 clones, with about 57% occurring only once. This sample was taken from a study of T cell clonotyping in hematopoietic cell transplantation. Findings of the study overall: Cells were unsorted, so CD4 and CD8 contributions were not separated.

The starting material was PBMCs, obtained 30 days after allogeneic stem cell transplant. The TCR was taken from a male patient between 45 and 60 years old who had an allogeneic stem cell transplant from an unrelated donor, so T cells may come from the graft donor. Some clones in this sample may be carry-over from other donors' samples.

CDR3 sequence reads: CASSLTGMNTEAFF. The CDR3 DNA is TGTGCCAGCAGTTTAACCGGCATGAACACTGAAGCTTTCTTT. J is TRBJ1-1 and V is TRBV27; no definite D call. Germline V gene lookup returns CDR1 MNHEY and CDR2 SMNVEV (reference sequence). Trimming removed 2 bases from V and 0 bases from J, with 7 bases in between. The CDR3 runs 14 residues.